These T cell receptor beta chains were read from a single sample in a study of blood T cells in healthy people across ages. TCRdb re-derived calls from the 5' RACE reads in MiXCR, one entry per CDR3 protein. The table has about 680,000 distinct CDR3 sequences, 45% to 50% seen once. Sequencing was carried out using blood. The receptors stem from a woman aged 55-69 years in good health. The CDR3 runs from the conserved cysteine through the conserved F or W. The D gene is left open where the match is weak. A clone size is listed for some rows: how often the clone was seen (once, few, many), or a class if it is expanded.

TRBJ2-2	.	TRBV21-1	.	CASNNFPTGELFF	TGTGCCAGCAACAACTTCCCCACCGGGGAGCTGTTTTTT
TRBJ2-1	TRBD2	TRBV20-1	.	CSADPGLAGYGNEQFF	TGCAGTGCTGACCCGGGACTAGCAGGTTACGGCAATGAGCAGTTCTTC
TRBJ2-7	.	TRBV11-1	few	CASAEVYEQYF	TGTGCCAGCGCCGAGGTCTACGAGCAGTACTTC
TRBJ2-5	.	TRBV5-1	.	CASSVLGVSETQYF	TGCGCCAGCAGCGTACTGGGGGTATCAGAGACCCAGTACTTC
TRBJ2-7	.	TRBV6-8	once	CASSYKGQSYVQYF	TGTGCCAGCAGCTATAAAGGACAGTCTTACGTGCAGTACTTC
TRBJ2-5	.	TRBV7-8	.	CASSLNVVGSETQYF	TGTGCCAGCAGTTTGAACGTGGTTGGATCGGAGACCCAGTACTTC
TRBJ1-2	.	TRBV5-5	.	CASSLDRINCGYTF	TGTGCCAGCAGCTTGGACAGGATCAACTGTGGCTACACCTTC
TRBJ1-2	.	TRBV12-3/TRBV12-4	.	CASSPRDTRPCTF	TGTGCCAGCAGTCCCAGGGACACCAGACCCTGCACCTTC
TRBJ1-2	.	TRBV7-2	.	CASSLDPFGTVHGYTF	TGTGCCAGCAGCTTAGATCCCTTCGGGACGGTTCACGGCTACACCTTC
TRBJ2-7	TRBD1	TRBV7-2	.	CASSLRQGFDYEQYF	TGTGCCAGCAGCTTACGACAGGGTTTCGATTACGAGCAGTACTTC
TRBJ2-1	TRBD2	TRBV5-1	.	CASSLMPGGFNEQFF	TGCGCCAGCAGCCTCATGCCGGGAGGGTTCAATGAGCAGTTCTTC
TRBJ2-5	.	TRBV6-5	.	CASSETGTPVRETQYF	TGTGCCAGCAGCGAAACCGGGACACCCGTGAGAGAGACCCAGTACTTC
TRBJ2-7	.	TRBV20-1	many	CSAFSGTSAYEQYF	TGCAGTGCTTTCTCCGGGACTTCTGCCTACGAGCAGTACTTC
TRBJ2-7	TRBD2	TRBV20-1	few	CSASPSGSSYEQYF	TGCAGTGCTAGTCCTAGCGGGAGCTCCTACGAGCAGTACTTC
TRBJ2-4	TRBD2	TRBV25-1	few	CASSESRLAGESVQYF	TGTGCCAGCAGTGAATCCCGACTAGCGGGAGAGAGTGTTCAGTACTTC
TRBJ1-5	.	TRBV9	many	CASSVGGPNQPQHF	TGTGCCAGCAGCGTAGGGGGCCCAAATCAGCCCCAGCATTTT
TRBJ2-1	.	TRBV7-2	.	CASSLGGRAETQFF	TGTGCCAGCAGCTTAGGGGGTCGAGCGGAGACCCAGTTCTTC
TRBJ2-5	.	TRBV30	.	CAWSVGGFQETQYF	TGTGCCTGGAGTGTAGGAGGCTTCCAAGAGACCCAGTACTTC
TRBJ2-3	TRBD2	TRBV12-3/TRBV12-4	.	CASSPLAGGWPTDTQYF	TGTGCCAGCAGTCCCCTAGCGGGAGGCTGGCCCACAGATACGCAGTATTTT
TRBJ2-1	TRBD2	TRBV30	.	CAWQREGIMSEQFF	TGTGCCTGGCAGCGGGAGGGTATAATGAGTGAGCAGTTCTTC
TRBJ1-1	.	TRBV20-1	.	CSASPGANTEAFF	TGCAGTGCTAGTCCAGGGGCGAACACTGAAGCTTTCTTT
TRBJ2-7	.	TRBV28	.	CASGTVYEQYF	TGTGCCAGCGGGACGGTTTACGAGCAGTACTTC
TRBJ2-3	.	TRBV4-3	.	CASSQDYTAGPRTDTQYF	TGCGCCAGCAGCCAAGACTATACCGCAGGCCCCAGGACAGATACGCAGTATTTT
TRBJ2-2	.	TRBV28	.	CASRGSRGSTGELFF	TGTGCCAGCAGGGGGTCGCGCGGCAGCACCGGGGAGCTGTTTTTT
TRBJ2-1	.	TRBV20-1	once	CSARAVRAWEQFF	TGCAGTGCTAGAGCCGTGCGGGCATGGGAGCAGTTCTTC
TRBJ2-2	.	TRBV10-3	.	CAIQAIQGNTGELFF	TGTGCCATCCAGGCTATTCAGGGAAACACCGGGGAGCTGTTTTTT
TRBJ1-1	.	TRBV20-1	few	CSARASQNTEAFF	TGCAGTGCTAGAGCCTCCCAGAACACTGAAGCTTTCTTT